The entry that follows covers one T cell receptor beta chain sequence. Its target is unknown. PCR involved 60 Vbeta and 13 Jbeta primers. Method: immunoSEQ multiplex PCR; TCRdb's copy keeps in-frame clones and lacks some. The sample records more than 140,000 clones, 60% to 80% being singletons. The CDR3 has 15 amino acids. Germline CDR1 and CDR2: SGHNT and YENEEA. V was shortened by 1 base and J by 6 bases, with 15 bases between the two germline ends. The data derive from a study of cytomegalovirus exposure and HLA in healthy donors. Study-level background: Early on, a data release was issued that held about 85 million unique TCRs from HLA-typed donors. Study-level results: In a later analysis, approximately 18,000 TCR beta sequences were associated with HLA alleles at 0.05 false discovery rate. Reported performance of the classifier showed diagnosis of cytomegalovirus status with high specificity and sensitivity. Data from an earlier analysis indicated that most TCR beta V segments were productive either about 87% or about 30% of the time.

The sample taken for sequencing was PBMCs. This TCR was sampled from a male donor in good health and CMV-seronegative. The gene calls are TRBV11-3 and TRBJ1-1; no clear D. The CDR3 coding sequence is TGTGCCAGCAGCTTAGGCGTAGGACGGGATGCTGAAGCTTTCTTT. Amino acids: CASSLGVGRDAEAFF. The entire variable domain, with the rest obtained from reference TRBV11-3 and TRBJ1-1, is as follows: EAGVVQSPRYKIIEKKQPVAFWCNPISGHNTLYWYLQNLGQGPELLIRYENEEAVDDSQLPKDRFSAERLKGVDSTLKIQPAELGDSAVYLCASSLGVGRDAEAFFGQGTRLTVV.